The 3 T cell receptor beta chains in this list originate from one sample, sequenced in a study of blood T cell repertoires in COVID-19. Data came from immunoSEQ multiplex PCR; TCRdb stores just in-frame clones and leaves some out. The sample records approximately 360,000 clones, around 90% being singletons. Material: peripheral blood. These receptors all stem from a man in his late teens or twenties with active or convalescent COVID-19.

The gene calls are TRBV29-1 and TRBJ2-3; 10 bases are shared with TRBD2. Trimming removed 8 bases from V and 1 base from J; junction bases left unmatched: 6. From germline, CDR1 is SQVTM and CDR2 ANQGSEA. This CDR3 is built from 14 residues. The CDR3: CSLPGTSGTDTQYF. CDR3 DNA sequence: TGCAGCTTACCCGGGACTAGCGGCACAGATACGCAGTATTTT.

This chain joins TRBV28 and TRBJ1-2; D might be TRBD1 (5 bases). Germline V gene data show CDR1 as MDHEN and CDR2 as SYDVKM. This CDR3 has 13 residues. The V gene lost 5 bases and the J gene lost 8 bases, with 15 bases spanning the gap. The CDR3 loop is CASSPNRGWGYTF. The CDR3 nucleotides read TGTGCCAGCAGTCCAAACCGGGGGTGGGGCTACACCTTC.

This chain joins TRBV7-2 and TRBJ1-2; a possible D gene is TRBD1 (6 bases). CDR1 is SGHTA, CDR2 FQGNSA, per germline. This CDR3 has 14 amino acids. Trimming removed 1 base from V and 4 bases from J, with 10 bases in between. CDR3 bases: TGTGCCAGCAGCTTAGATGGGGACACCTATGGCTACACCTTC. Protein sequence: CASSLDGDTYGYTF.